This TCR beta chain derives from a study of CD4 and CD8 cells across lung adenocarcinoma regions. The trim removed 4 bases at V and 0 bases at J, leaving 0 bases unmatched. CDR3 length equals 15 residues. Germline CDR1 reads MRHNA; CDR2 reads SNTAGT. One entry per CDR3 protein, called by TCRdb with MiXCR from the PCR reads. The sample lists about 8,500 distinct CDR3 sequences; 46% were seen once. V and J are TRBV6-4 and TRBJ2-1; TRBD2 matches at 10 bases. Sequences were obtained from CD4+ T cells from the margin of a lung tumor. This TCR derives from a female donor with lung adenocarcinoma. The CD4 and CD8 labels of this study may be unreliable. The CDR3 DNA is TGTGCCAGCAGTGGGACTAGCGGCTCCTACAATGAGCAGTTCTTC. This translates into CASSGTSGSYNEQFF.